This is a list of T cell receptor beta chains from one sample in a study of T cell responses to AZD1222 COVID-19 vaccine. This table comes from immunoSEQ multiplex PCR, and its TCRdb copy is limited to in-frame clones, with some not included. This sample yields 150,000 or so clones, of which nearly 95% are seen a single time; 5% to 5.5% belongs to the top ten. This specimen was peripheral blood, taken on day 0 of AZD1222 vaccination. These TCRs come from an adult in good health. Both conserved end residues are part of each CDR3. The D gene is left open where the match is weak. Not every row has a clone size; where given, it reads once, few, many or a size class.

J | D | length | size | V | CDR3 | DNA
TRBJ2-2 | TRBD2 | 14 | - | TRBV2 | CASSVLAGTGELFF | TGTGCCAGCAGTGTACTAGCGGGCACCGGGGAGCTGTTTTTT
TRBJ2-7 | - | 15 | - | TRBV3-1/TRBV3-2 | CASSHGTSSSYEQYF | TGTGCCAGCAGCCACGGGACTTCGAGCTCCTACGAGCAGTACTTC
TRBJ1-5 | - | 15 | - | TRBV4-1 | CASSQEGGINQPQHF | TGCGCCAGCAGCCAAGAGGGTGGCATAAATCAGCCCCAGCATTTT
TRBJ2-7 | TRBD2 | 14 | - | TRBV19 | CASSFSGRVHEQYF | TGTGCCAGTAGTTTTAGCGGGAGAGTCCACGAGCAGTACTTC
TRBJ2-5 | TRBD2 | 13 | - | TRBV7-2 | CASSYGLEETQYF | TGTGCCAGCAGCTATGGACTAGAGGAGACCCAGTACTTC
TRBJ1-4 | - | 14 | - | TRBV6-5 | CASSNFATNEKLFF | TGTGCCAGCAGTAACTTCGCAACTAATGAAAAACTGTTTTTT
TRBJ1-2 | - | 15 | - | TRBV5-6 | CASSSGSYTNYGYTF | TGTGCCAGCAGCTCAGGGTCATACACTAACTATGGCTACACCTTC
TRBJ2-7 | TRBD2 | 14 | - | TRBV10-3 | CAISEGRELYEQYF | TGTGCCATCAGTGAGGGGCGGGAGCTCTACGAGCAGTACTTC
TRBJ2-3 | TRBD2 | 14 | - | TRBV7-6 | CASSVLAGEDTQYF | TGTGCCAGCAGCGTACTAGCGGGAGAAGATACGCAGTATTTT
TRBJ2-7 | TRBD2 | 15 | - | TRBV28 | CASSRTSGRVHEQYF | TGTGCCAGCAGTCGCACTAGCGGGAGGGTTCACGAGCAGTACTTC
TRBJ2-5 | TRBD1 | 14 | - | TRBV25-1 | CATSDRGLQETQYF | TGTGCCACTTCGGACAGGGGCCTCCAAGAGACCCAGTACTTC
TRBJ1-4 | - | 20 | - | TRBV6-4 | CASSDSPVRDLVRSNEKLFF | TGTGCCAGCAGTGACTCGCCCGTCCGGGACTTGGTGCGGTCTAATGAAAAACTGTTTTTT
TRBJ1-3 | TRBD1 | 15 | - | TRBV5-1 | CASSFSGGAGNTIYF | TGCGCCAGCAGCTTTTCAGGGGGCGCTGGAAACACCATATATTTT
TRBJ2-4 | TRBD1 | 15 | - | TRBV19 | CASSTTGVDKNIQYF | TGTGCCAGTAGTACGACAGGGGTGGACAAAAACATTCAGTACTTC
TRBJ2-3 | - | 13 | - | TRBV28 | CASSPPHTDTQYF | TGTGCCAGCAGTCCTCCCCACACAGATACGCAGTATTTT
TRBJ1-1 | - | 16 | - | TRBV28 | CASSLFAPRVNTEAFF | TGTGCCAGCAGTTTATTCGCCCCCAGGGTGAACACTGAAGCTTTCTTT
TRBJ2-3 | TRBD2 | 17 | - | TRBV7-2 | CASSLGPAGEVIDTQYF | TGTGCCAGCAGCTTAGGTCCAGCGGGAGAGGTTATAGATACGCAGTATTTT
TRBJ2-1 | - | 17 | - | TRBV6-2/TRBV6-3 | CASSYQSGLFSYNEQFF | TGTGCCAGCAGTTACCAATCGGGGCTTTTCTCCTACAATGAGCAGTTCTTC
TRBJ2-1 | TRBD2 | 17 | - | TRBV5-5 | CASTIQWEGWNDNEQFF | TGTGCCAGCACCATACAGTGGGAGGGCTGGAATGACAATGAGCAGTTCTTC
TRBJ2-5 | - | 13 | - | TRBV7-8 | CASSPDRQETQYF | TGTGCCAGCAGCCCCGACAGACAAGAGACCCAGTACTTC
TRBJ2-7 | - | 16 | - | TRBV4-1 | CASSQDFYREPYEQYF | TGCGCCAGCAGCCAAGATTTTTACAGGGAACCCTACGAGCAGTACTTC
TRBJ1-4 | TRBD1 | 15 | few | TRBV19 | CASSRGTGAIEKLFF | TGTGCCAGTAGTAGAGGGACAGGGGCAATCGAAAAACTGTTTTTT
TRBJ2-3 | - | 18 | - | TRBV7-8 | CASSLAHRVLANTDTQYF | TGTGCCAGCAGCTTAGCGCATAGGGTGTTAGCGAACACAGATACGCAGTATTTT
TRBJ1-1 | - | 13 | - | TRBV7-9 | CASSLETDTEAFF | TGTGCCAGCAGCTTAGAAACAGACACTGAAGCTTTCTTT
TRBJ1-6 | - | 16 | - | TRBV30 | CAWRSPGPGSYSPLHF | TGTGCCTGGAGGTCTCCGGGGCCTGGCTCCTATTCACCCCTCCACTTT
TRBJ2-1 | - | 11 | - | TRBV5-1 | CASSLSGEQFF | TGCGCCAGCAGCTTGAGTGGTGAGCAGTTCTTC
TRBJ1-5 | - | 13 | - | TRBV18 | CASSKDMGQPQHF | TGTGCCAGCTCTAAAGACATGGGTCAGCCCCAGCATTTT
TRBJ1-2 | - | 13 | - | TRBV19 | CASSINHRRGYTF | TGTGCCAGTAGTATAAACCACAGGCGTGGCTACACCTTC
TRBJ1-2 | TRBD1 | 16 | - | TRBV19 | CASSTPVPDRDDGYTF | TGTGCCAGTAGTACCCCCGTCCCGGACAGGGATGATGGCTACACCTTC
TRBJ2-1 | - | 12 | - | TRBV18 | CASSTPGGEQFF | TGTGCCAGCTCAACCCCCGGTGGTGAGCAGTTCTTC
TRBJ1-1 | - | 13 | - | TRBV11-1 | CASSGAGDTEAFF | TGTGCCAGCAGCGGGGCAGGGGACACTGAAGCTTTCTTT
TRBJ2-1 | - | 13 | - | TRBV7-3 | CASSKDLVDEQFF | TGTGCCAGCAGCAAGGATTTGGTGGATGAGCAGTTCTTC
TRBJ1-3 | TRBD1 | 13 | - | TRBV25-1 | CASSTGAGNTIYF | TGTGCCAGCTCGACAGGGGCCGGAAACACCATATATTTT